Sequencing of this T cell receptor (beta chain) was carried out in a study of Ad26.COV2.S vaccination and SARS-CoV-2 variants. Regarding treatment: approximately 18 received Ad26.COV2.S at low or high dose, single or two shots; 5 received placebo; per-sample allocation not given. Collection of the samples took place on day 63 after the first injection of vaccine or placebo. The CDR3 totals 17 residues. Looked up from germline, CDR1 is LGHNA and CDR2 is YNFKEQ. Trimming took 0 bases from V and 3 from J, leaving 17 bases between them. Clones were sequenced by immunoSEQ multiplex PCR, and TCRdb holds only the in-frame ones, with some missing. The profile covers about 350,000 clones, with around 87% appearing a single time and roughly 3.1% taken by the ten largest.

This material consisted of peripheral blood, taken in a trial of Ad26.COV2.S vaccine versus placebo. The rearrangement links TRBV4-2 to TRBJ1-2; possible D gene TRBD1, 6 bases. This TCR came from a person aged 18-65 years who received the Ad26.COV2.S COVID-19 vaccine or a placebo. The DNA for the CDR3 is TGTGCCAGCAGCCAAGAAGGGAGCGGGGGGCGTCACTATGGCTACACCTTC. As protein: CASSQEGSGGRHYGYTF.